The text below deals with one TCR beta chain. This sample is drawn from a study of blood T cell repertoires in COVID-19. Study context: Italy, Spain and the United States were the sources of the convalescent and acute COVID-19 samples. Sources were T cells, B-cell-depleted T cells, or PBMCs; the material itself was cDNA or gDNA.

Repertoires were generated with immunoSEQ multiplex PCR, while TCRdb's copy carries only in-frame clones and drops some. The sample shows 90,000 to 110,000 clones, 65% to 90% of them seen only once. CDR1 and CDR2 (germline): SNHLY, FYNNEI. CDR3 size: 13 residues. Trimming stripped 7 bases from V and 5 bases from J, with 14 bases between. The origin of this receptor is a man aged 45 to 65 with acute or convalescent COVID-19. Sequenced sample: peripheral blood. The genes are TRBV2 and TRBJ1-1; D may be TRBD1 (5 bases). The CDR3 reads CASIRTRDTEAFF. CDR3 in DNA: TGTGCCAGCATTAGGACCAGGGATACTGAAGCTTTCTTT.